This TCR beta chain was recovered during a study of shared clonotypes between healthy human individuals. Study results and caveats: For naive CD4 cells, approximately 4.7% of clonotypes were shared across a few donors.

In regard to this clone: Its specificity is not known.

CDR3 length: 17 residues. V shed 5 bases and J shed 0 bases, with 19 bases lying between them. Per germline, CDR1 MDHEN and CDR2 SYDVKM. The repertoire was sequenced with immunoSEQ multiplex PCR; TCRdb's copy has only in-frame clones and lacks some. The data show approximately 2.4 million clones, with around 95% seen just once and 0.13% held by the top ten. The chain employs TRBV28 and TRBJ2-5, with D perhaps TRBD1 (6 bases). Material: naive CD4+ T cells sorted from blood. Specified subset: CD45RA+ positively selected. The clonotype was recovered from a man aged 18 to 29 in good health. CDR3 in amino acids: CASSGAGAGHNQETQYF. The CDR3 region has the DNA TGTGCCAGCAGTGGCGCAGGGGCCGGTCACAACCAAGAGACCCAGTACTTC.